The 28 T cell receptor beta chains below all came from one sample that was sequenced in a study of T-cell memory formation after mild COVID-19 (dated by TCRdb to about 2021). The receptor library was made with 5' RACE. Sequencing instrument: Illumina NovaSeq 6000. Using fastp trimming at Q25 and MiXCR clonotype assembly, TCRdb reanalyzed the public sequencing data and kept in-frame beta chains. Every entry covers one CDR3 protein and lists the most common genes and DNA from its rows. This sample lists some 320,000 distinct CDR3 sequences; more than 15% were detected once. Jointly, the top ten make up 20% to 25% of the sample. Sequences were obtained from PBMCs or a T cell subset sorted from them (not recorded which). The receptors here all came from a man between 18 and 29 years old who had mild COVID-19 (a few samples of this study predate the infection). The sample titles of this study are shuffled in the database, so cell type and time point are left out; the donor was told from shared clones.

The chain combines TRBV7-9 with TRBJ2-3, with D possibly matching TRBD2 (6 bases). Germline CDR1 is SEHNR and CDR2 is FQNEAQ (reference sequence). V shed 4 bases and J shed 2 bases, with 13 bases lying between them. This CDR3 is built from 15 residues. The CDR3 spells CASSSYGTLTDTQYF. In DNA form, the CDR3 reads TGTGCCAGCAGCTCGTACGGGACTCTCACAGATACGCAGTATTTT.

The chain joins TRBV28 to TRBJ1-2, with 7 bases matching TRBD1. This CDR3 comprises 16 residues. The V gene's germline CDR1 is MDHEN and CDR2 SYDVKM. The trim removed 5 bases at V and 3 bases at J, leaving 12 bases unmatched. As DNA, the CDR3 is TGTGCCAGCAGTAGGGCACAGGGGCCGCGAGACTATGGCTACACCTTC. It specifies CASSRAQGPRDYGYTF.

The CDR3 sequence is CASSLTIAYDTQYF. CDR3 DNA sequence: TGTGCCAGCAGCTTAACTATCGCATACGATACGCAGTATTTT. V and J are TRBV7-2 and TRBJ2-3; unclear D gene. The CDR3 spans 14 residues. Trimming shortened V by 2 bases and J by 6 bases, and 12 bases separated the two germline ends. Per germline, CDR1 SGHTA and CDR2 FQGNSA.

This clonotype appeared a few times. The chain's CDR3 is CSAHPSGLVRREKLFF. For the CDR3, the DNA is TGCAGTGCTCACCCCTCGGGGCTCGTCCGGAGGGAAAAACTGTTTTTT. The V gene is TRBV20-1, the J gene TRBJ1-4, with D possibly being TRBD1 (5 bases). V was trimmed by 5 bases and J by 8 bases, leaving 24 bases between them. Germline lookup yields CDR1 DFQATT and CDR2 SNEGSKA (reference sequence). This CDR3 is 16 amino acids long.

The chain employs TRBV6-4 and TRBJ1-6; the match to TRBD1 covers 10 bases. The CDR3 runs 15 residues. The trim removed 8 bases at V and 4 bases at J, leaving 5 bases unmatched. Germline loops: CDR1 MRHNA, CDR2 SNTAGT. CDR3 nucleotides: TGTGCCAGCGCCCGACAGGGGGCTTATAATTCACCCCTCCACTTT. The encoded protein is CASARQGAYNSPLHF.

This clonotype has just a few counts. This rearrangement joins TRBV3-1 to TRBJ1-1; 7 bases are shared with TRBD1. The V segment lost 6 bases and the J segment 1 base; nucleotides outside the gene matches: 5. The CDR3 consists of 14 residues. CDR1 LGHDT and CDR2 YNNKEL come from the germline V gene (reference sequence). The CDR3: CASRLGQANTEAFF. CDR3 DNA: TGTGCCAGCAGGCTCGGACAGGCGAACACTGAAGCTTTCTTT.

Ten or more counts support this clonotype. The genes are TRBV5-5 and TRBJ2-1, with D unresolved. CDR3 length: 15 amino acids. Germline V gene lookup returns CDR1 SGHKS and CDR2 YYEKEE (reference sequence). V dropped 0 bases and J dropped 3 bases, with 10 bases sitting between them. DNA of the CDR3: TGTGCCAGCAGCTTGGGAGGAAGTGGCTACAATGAGCAGTTCTTC. Its translation: CASSLGGSGYNEQFF.

This clonotype was picked up a small number of times. This chain uses TRBV6-6 with TRBJ1-3, with D possibly matching TRBD1 (5 bases). V lost 7 bases, J lost 2 bases, and 21 bases lay in between. Germline CDR1 and CDR2: MNHNY and SVGAGI (reference sequence). The CDR3 spans 17 residues. The CDR3 DNA is TGTGCCAGCAATGACGGAGGGGCAAGATTTGCTGGAAACACCATATATTTT. It is translated as CASNDGGARFAGNTIYF.

This clonotype has only a few counts. The chain is built from TRBV3-1 and TRBJ2-5, with D hard to call. There are 14 residues in the CDR3. Trimming shortened V by 0 bases and J by 0 bases, and 5 bases separated the two germline ends. CDR1 is LGHDT, CDR2 YNNKEL, per germline (reference sequence). The CDR3 is CASSQEDNQETQYF. As DNA, the CDR3 is TGTGCCAGCAGCCAAGAGGATAACCAAGAGACCCAGTACTTC.

There are many counts of this clonotype. This chain links TRBV20-1 with TRBJ2-3; 7 positions match TRBD1. The CDR3 has 13 amino acids. Germline V lookup: CDR1 DFQATT, CDR2 SNEGSKA (reference sequence). V was clipped by 2 bases and J by 10 bases; unmatched bases: 9. The chain's CDR3 is CSARLPGQRAQYF. The DNA of the CDR3 is TGCAGTGCTAGACTTCCGGGACAGCGCGCGCAGTATTTT.

This clonotype was seen a few times. V usage is TRBV6-2 or TRBV6-3 and J usage is TRBJ2-1; D not resolved. CDR1 and CDR2 from the germline V gene are MNHEY and SVGEGT. V lost 6 bases to trimming and J lost 9 bases, with 9 bases between them. The CDR3 length is 11 residues. CDR3 sequence: CASSMGSEQFF. DNA of the CDR3: TGTGCCAGCAGCATGGGGTCTGAGCAGTTCTTC.

A few counts support this clonotype. The chain links TRBV5-1 to TRBJ1-1; 7 positions agree with TRBD1. The CDR3 has 13 amino acids. The junction had 3 bases not matched to a gene; V was cut back by 1 base and J by 6 bases. Germline values: CDR1 SGHRS, CDR2 YFSETQ. The CDR3 reads CASSLPGGAEAFF. Here the CDR3 DNA reads TGCGCCAGCAGCTTGCCAGGGGGGGCTGAAGCTTTCTTT.

This clonotype has more than one count but fewer than ten. The chain combines TRBV20-1 with TRBJ1-1; no firm D call. The CDR3 extends over 15 amino acids. Germline CDR1 reads DFQATT; CDR2 reads SNEGSKA (reference sequence). Trimming pared 0 bases from V and 4 bases from J, leaving 15 bases between. The CDR3 region is CSARDPNSGGTEAFF. The CDR3 region has the DNA TGCAGTGCTAGAGATCCGAACTCCGGCGGCACTGAAGCTTTCTTT.

At least ten counts were recorded for this clonotype. The V call is TRBV5-6, the J call TRBJ2-7; D is unresolved. In germline, CDR1 is SGHDT, CDR2 YYEEEE. Trimming took off 0 bases at V and 2 bases at J, with 15 bases between the two ends. The CDR3 covers 16 residues. In DNA, the CDR3 is TGTGCCAGCAGCTTGGGCGGTAAATGGTCACCCTACGAGCAGTACGTC. This sequence encodes CASSLGGKWSPYEQYV.

J is TRBJ2-3 and V is TRBV9; D uncertain. The V gene lost 0 bases and the J gene lost 4 bases, with 6 bases spanning the gap. CDR1 is SGDLS and CDR2 is YYNGEE in the germline V gene. This CDR3 has 13 residues. CDR3 bases: TGTGCCAGCAGCGTAGAGGGTGCAGATACGCAGTATTTT. The encoded protein is CASSVEGADTQYF. Together with reference TRBV9 and TRBJ2-3, the CDR3 gives the full variable domain: DSGVTQTPKHLITATGQRVTLRCSPRSGDLSVYWYQQSLDQGLQFLIQYYNGEERAKGNILERFSAQQFPDLHSELNLSSLELGDSALYFCASSVEGADTQYFGPGTRLTVL.

The chain is built from TRBV30 and TRBJ2-5, with D perhaps matching TRBD2 (6 bases). From germline, CDR1 is GTSNPN and CDR2 SVGIG (reference sequence). Between the trimmed V and J ends, which lost 5 bases and 4 bases, there was a span of 14 bases. CDR3 length equals 13 residues. CDR3: CAWGGDRAETQYF. The CDR3 coding sequence is TGTGCCTGGGGAGGGGATCGTGCAGAGACCCAGTACTTC.

The chain has TRBV12-3 or TRBV12-4 and TRBJ2-1; 9 bases are shared with TRBD2. The CDR3 contains 17 residues. Trimming took 4 bases from V and 5 from J; bases not matched to a gene: 12. The CDR3 sequence is CASSSTLGGGAHNEQFF. The CDR3 DNA reads as TGTGCCAGCAGTTCCACCCTAGGCGGGGGGGCCCACAATGAGCAGTTCTTC.

The V gene is TRBV25-1, the J gene TRBJ2-7, with 9 positions matching TRBD1. From germline, CDR1 is MGHDK and CDR2 SYGVNS. J lost 4 bases, V lost 3 bases, and 4 bases had no gene match. There are 14 residues in the CDR3. CDR3 DNA: TGTGCCAGCAGTGACGAACAGGGGGCGTACGAGCAGTACTTC. It is translated as CASSDEQGAYEQYF.

This clonotype appeared a few times. The chain uses TRBV4-1 and TRBJ1-5, with 8 bases lining up with TRBD1. CDR3 length: 18 residues. Germline-derived CDR1 and CDR2 are MGHRA and YSYEKL. After removal of 1 base from V and 2 bases from J, the junction contained 10 bases not matched to a gene. For the CDR3, the DNA is TGCGCCAGCAGCCAAGTGGGAGGCAGGGGGCTAGGCAATCAGCCCCAGCATTTT. This translates into CASSQVGGRGLGNQPQHF.

This clonotype was observed a handful of times. The chain joins TRBV5-1 to TRBJ1-6; 8 bases line up with TRBD1. CDR3 length: 16 amino acids. Germline V gives CDR1 SGHRS, CDR2 YFSETQ. J lost 4 bases, V lost 4 bases, and 7 bases had no gene match. The CDR3 region is CASSAEGTGYNSPLHF. The CDR3 DNA is TGCGCCAGCAGCGCGGAAGGGACAGGTTATAATTCACCCCTCCACTTT.

In its sample, this clonotype was seen once. The chain employs TRBV6-6 and TRBJ2-6, with D hard to call. Between the trimmed V and J ends, which lost 4 bases and 1 base, there was a span of 17 bases. CDR3 length: 18 residues. In germline, CDR1 is MNHNY, CDR2 SVGAGI (reference sequence). The CDR3 protein is CASSSLASSRSGANVLTF. The CDR3 DNA reads TGTGCCAGCAGTTCATTGGCCTCTTCGAGGTCTGGGGCCAACGTCCTGACTTTC.

This sequence joins TRBV12-1 and TRBJ2-1; the D call of TRBD1 is as the table states it, not checked on the DNA. TRBV12-1 is described as a pseudogene. This CDR3 has 16 residues. CDR3 in DNA: TGTGCCAGCAGCTTTATGGGACTGGGGGCCTACAATGAGCAGTTCTTC. Amino acids: CASSFMGLGAYNEQFF.

This clonotype was picked up a small number of times. The genes are TRBV5-1 and TRBJ2-7; TRBD2 aligns across 14 bases. The germline gives CDR1 SGHRS, CDR2 YFSETQ. The CDR3 is made up of 17 amino acids. The V and J ends lost 1 base and 1 base, in that order; junction bases with no gene match: 4. In DNA form, the CDR3 reads TGCGCCAGCAGCTTGCAGGGACTAGCGGGGGCTTCCTACGAGCAGTACTTC. Residues: CASSLQGLAGASYEQYF.

V gene TRBV7-2 combines with J gene TRBJ2-1; 7 nucleotides align to TRBD1. Germline loops: CDR1 SGHTA, CDR2 FQGNSA. This CDR3 comprises 15 residues. Unmatched junction bases numbered 3, after V lost 4 bases and J lost 0 bases. The CDR3 loop is CASSSDRSSYNEQFF. CDR3 nucleotide sequence: TGTGCCAGCAGCTCGGACAGGAGCTCCTACAATGAGCAGTTCTTC.

This clonotype was observed a few times. This chain connects TRBV7-9 to TRBJ2-2; D remains ambiguous. Germline assignment: CDR1 SEHNR and CDR2 FQNEAQ (reference sequence). This CDR3 contains 12 residues. The V end was cut by 8 bases, the J end by 5 bases, with 9 bases between. The CDR3 region is CASLDGTGELFF. The CDR3, as DNA: TGTGCCAGCTTAGATGGTACCGGGGAGCTGTTTTTT.

Comment on this clonotype: The missing conserved phenylalanine or tryptophan at the end of this CDR3 makes a read error likely. Written as DNA, the CDR3 is TGTGCCAGCAGCGCAAGGACAGGGCCTGGGGATTCACCCCTCCACCTT. Translating gives CASSARTGPGDSPLHL. The rearrangement uses TRBV9 and TRBJ1-6; 8 bases align to TRBD1. Germline V CDR1 and CDR2: SGDLS, YYNGEE. The CDR3 is 16 amino acids. Trimming took 3 bases from V and 8 from J; bases not matched to a gene: 10.

This clonotype was counted only a few times. The chain employs TRBV6-2 or TRBV6-3 and TRBJ2-1; TRBD1 is a possible D gene (8 bases). This CDR3 contains 15 residues. Germline V CDR1 and CDR2: MNHEY, SVGEGT. Trimming pared 8 bases from V and 7 bases from J, leaving 21 bases between. CDR3 loop: CASLKPDRGGNEQFF. The DNA of the CDR3 is TGTGCCAGCCTGAAACCAGACAGGGGAGGGAATGAGCAGTTCTTC.

The table lists this clonotype with a few counts. The chain combines TRBV5-8 with TRBJ1-2; TRBD1 might be the D (5 bases). Germline CDR1 reads SGHTS; CDR2 reads YDEGEE. The CDR3 is 16 amino acids. V dropped 3 bases and J dropped 4 bases, with 19 bases sitting between them. CDR3 DNA: TGTGCCAGCAGCTCACTCGTTATTGGGACTATCTATGGCTACACCTTC. It codes for CASSSLVIGTIYGYTF. Full variable domain (remainder filled in from reference TRBV5-8 and TRBJ1-2): EAGVTQSPTHLIKTRGQQATLRCSPISGHTSVYWYQQALGLGLQFLLWYDEGEERNRGNFPPRFSGRQFPNYSSELNVNALELEDSALYLCASSSLVIGTIYGYTFGSGTRLTVV.